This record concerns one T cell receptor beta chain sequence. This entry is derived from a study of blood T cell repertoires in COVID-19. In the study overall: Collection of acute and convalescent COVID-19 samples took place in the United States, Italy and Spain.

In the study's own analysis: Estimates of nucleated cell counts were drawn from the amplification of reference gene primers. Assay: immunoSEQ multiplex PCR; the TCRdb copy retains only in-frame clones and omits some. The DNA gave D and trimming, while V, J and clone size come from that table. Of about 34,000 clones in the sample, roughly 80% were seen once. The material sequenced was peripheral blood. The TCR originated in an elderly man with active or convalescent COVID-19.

This CDR3 is CASSQAGTENSPLHF. The CDR3 nucleotides are TGTGCCAGCAGCCAAGCCGGGACAGAAAATTCACCCCTCCACTTT. V is TRBV3-1 (or the pseudogene TRBV3-2) and J is TRBJ1-6; 7 bases fit TRBD1. Germline assignment: CDR1 LGHDT and CDR2 YNNKEL (reference sequence). V dropped 1 base and J dropped 7; count of bases not matched to a gene: 4. This CDR3 spans 15 amino acids.